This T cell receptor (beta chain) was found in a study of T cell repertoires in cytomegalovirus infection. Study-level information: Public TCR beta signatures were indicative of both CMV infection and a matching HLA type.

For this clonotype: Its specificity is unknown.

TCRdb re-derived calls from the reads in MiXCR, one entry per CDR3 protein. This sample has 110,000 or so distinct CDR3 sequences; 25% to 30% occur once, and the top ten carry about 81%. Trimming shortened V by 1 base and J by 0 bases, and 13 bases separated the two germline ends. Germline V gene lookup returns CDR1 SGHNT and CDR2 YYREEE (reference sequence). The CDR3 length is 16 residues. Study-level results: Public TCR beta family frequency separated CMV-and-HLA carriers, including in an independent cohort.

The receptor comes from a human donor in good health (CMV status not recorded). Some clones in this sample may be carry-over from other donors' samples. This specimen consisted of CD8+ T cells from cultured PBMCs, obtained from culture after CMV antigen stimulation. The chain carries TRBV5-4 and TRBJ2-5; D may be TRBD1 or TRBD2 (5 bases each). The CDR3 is CASSLWDEDYQETQYF. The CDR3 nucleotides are TGTGCCAGCAGCTTGTGGGACGAGGATTACCAAGAGACCCAGTACTTC.